This T cell receptor (beta chain) was found in a study of identical twins. Trimming shortened V by 5 bases and J by 1 base, and 12 bases separated the two germline ends. This CDR3 is 14 amino acids long. Per the germline V gene, CDR1 is ENHRY and CDR2 is SYGVKD. There are a few counts of this clonotype. TCRdb independently ran MiXCR on the 5' RACE reads; one entry per CDR3 protein. The sample holds approximately 500,000 distinct CDR3 sequences, approximately 24% seen once. This same sample was also taken into another study, of T cells expressing NK-cell markers. That work contributes: Within the sequenced cohort of eight donors, seven exhibited HCMV seropositivity and one was seronegative. Of the CD8+ T cells in five or six donors, roughly 1.0-7.5% belonged to dominant NKG2C+ clonotypes.

Sequenced input: CD4+ T cells sorted from blood. V is TRBV10-3 and J is TRBJ2-7, with D possibly TRBD1 on 6 matching bases. This TCR derives from a woman under 30 in good health. The CDR3 loop is CAISPGEKSYEQYF. As DNA, the CDR3 is TGTGCCATCAGTCCAGGGGAGAAATCCTACGAGCAGTACTTC.